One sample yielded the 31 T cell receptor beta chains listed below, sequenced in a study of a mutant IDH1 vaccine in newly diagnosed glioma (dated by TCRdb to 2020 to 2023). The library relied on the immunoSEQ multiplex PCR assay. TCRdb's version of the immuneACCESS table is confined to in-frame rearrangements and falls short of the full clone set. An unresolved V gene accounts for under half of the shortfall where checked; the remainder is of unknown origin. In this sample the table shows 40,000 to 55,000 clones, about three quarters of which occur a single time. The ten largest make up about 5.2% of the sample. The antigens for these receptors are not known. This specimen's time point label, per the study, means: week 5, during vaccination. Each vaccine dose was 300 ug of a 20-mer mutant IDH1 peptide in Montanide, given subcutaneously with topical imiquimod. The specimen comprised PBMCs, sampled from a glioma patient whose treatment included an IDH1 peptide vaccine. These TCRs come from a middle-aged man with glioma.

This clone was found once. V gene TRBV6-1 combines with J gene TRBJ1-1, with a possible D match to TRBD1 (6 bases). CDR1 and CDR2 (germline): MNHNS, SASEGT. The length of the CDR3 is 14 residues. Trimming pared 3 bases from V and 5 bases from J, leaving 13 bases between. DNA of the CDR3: TGTGCCAGCAGTGATGGGGGCTGGAATACTGAAGCTTTCTTT. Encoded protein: CASSDGGWNTEAFF.

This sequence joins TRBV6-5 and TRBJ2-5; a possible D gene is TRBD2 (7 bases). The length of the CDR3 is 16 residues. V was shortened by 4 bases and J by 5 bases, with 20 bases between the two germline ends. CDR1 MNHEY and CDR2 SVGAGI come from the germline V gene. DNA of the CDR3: TGTGCCAGCAGTTTATCTGCCGGGGGGCTCGATGAGACCCAGTACTTC. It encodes CASSLSAGGLDETQYF.

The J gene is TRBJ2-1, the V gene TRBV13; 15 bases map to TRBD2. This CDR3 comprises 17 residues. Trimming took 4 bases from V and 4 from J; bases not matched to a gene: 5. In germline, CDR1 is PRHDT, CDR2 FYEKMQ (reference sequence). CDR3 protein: CASSSGLAGGRYNEQFF. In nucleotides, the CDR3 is TGTGCCAGCAGCTCAGGACTAGCGGGGGGGCGGTACAATGAGCAGTTCTTC.

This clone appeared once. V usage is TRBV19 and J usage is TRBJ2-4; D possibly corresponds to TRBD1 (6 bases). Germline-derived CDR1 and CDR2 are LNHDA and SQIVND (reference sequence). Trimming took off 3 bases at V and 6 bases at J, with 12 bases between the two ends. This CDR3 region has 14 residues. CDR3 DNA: TGTGCCAGTAGTATCAGGGGCCGAGGAAACATTCAGTACTTC. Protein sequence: CASSIRGRGNIQYF.

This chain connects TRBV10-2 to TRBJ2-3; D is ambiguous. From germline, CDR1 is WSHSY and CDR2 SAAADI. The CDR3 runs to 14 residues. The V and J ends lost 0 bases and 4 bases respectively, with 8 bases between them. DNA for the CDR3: TGCGCCAGCAGTGAGTCGGGCAGCCCAGATACGCAGTATTTT. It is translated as CASSESGSPDTQYF.

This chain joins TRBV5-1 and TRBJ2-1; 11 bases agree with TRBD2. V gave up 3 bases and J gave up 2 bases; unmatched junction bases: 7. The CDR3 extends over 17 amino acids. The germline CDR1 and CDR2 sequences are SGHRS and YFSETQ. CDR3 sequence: CASSSLTSGATYNEQFF. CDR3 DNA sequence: TGCGCCAGCAGCTCCTTGACTAGCGGGGCTACCTACAATGAGCAGTTCTTC.

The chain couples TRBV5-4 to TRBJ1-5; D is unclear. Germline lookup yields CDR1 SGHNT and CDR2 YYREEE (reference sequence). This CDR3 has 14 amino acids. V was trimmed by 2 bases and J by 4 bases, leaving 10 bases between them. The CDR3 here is CASSLTGSNQPQHF. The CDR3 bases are TGTGCCAGCAGCTTAACGGGTTCGAATCAGCCCCAGCATTTT.

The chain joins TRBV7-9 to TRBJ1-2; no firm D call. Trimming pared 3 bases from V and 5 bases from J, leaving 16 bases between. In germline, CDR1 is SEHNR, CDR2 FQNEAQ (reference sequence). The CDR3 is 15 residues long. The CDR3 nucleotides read TGTGCCAGCAGCTTGCTGTCCCTTACGGGGTATGGCTACACCTTC. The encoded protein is CASSLLSLTGYGYTF.

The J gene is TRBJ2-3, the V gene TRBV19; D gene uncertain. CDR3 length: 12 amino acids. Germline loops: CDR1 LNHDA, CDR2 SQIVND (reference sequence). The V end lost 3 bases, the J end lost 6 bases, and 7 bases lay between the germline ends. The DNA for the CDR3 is TGTGCCAGTAGTATGGCTACCGATACGCAGTATTTT. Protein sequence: CASSMATDTQYF.

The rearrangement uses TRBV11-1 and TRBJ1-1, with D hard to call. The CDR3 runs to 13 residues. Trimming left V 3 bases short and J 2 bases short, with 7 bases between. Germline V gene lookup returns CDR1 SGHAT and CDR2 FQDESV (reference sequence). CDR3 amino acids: CASSFDTNTEAFF. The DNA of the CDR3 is TGTGCCAGCAGCTTTGACACCAACACTGAAGCTTTCTTT.

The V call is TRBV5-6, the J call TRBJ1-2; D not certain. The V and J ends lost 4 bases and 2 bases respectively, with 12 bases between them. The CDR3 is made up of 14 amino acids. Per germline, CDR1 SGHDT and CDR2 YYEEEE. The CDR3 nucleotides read TGTGCCAGCAGCGTAATAGGGATAAACTATGGCTACACCTTC. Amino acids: CASSVIGINYGYTF.

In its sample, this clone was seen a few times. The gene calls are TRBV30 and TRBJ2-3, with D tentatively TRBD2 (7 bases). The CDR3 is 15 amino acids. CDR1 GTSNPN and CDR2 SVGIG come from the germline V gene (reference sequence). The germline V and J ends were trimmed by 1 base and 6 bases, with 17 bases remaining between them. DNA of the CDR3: TGTGCCTGGAGTGGAGGGGGGGAGGGTGGGGATACGCAGTATTTT. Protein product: CAWSGGGEGGDTQYF.

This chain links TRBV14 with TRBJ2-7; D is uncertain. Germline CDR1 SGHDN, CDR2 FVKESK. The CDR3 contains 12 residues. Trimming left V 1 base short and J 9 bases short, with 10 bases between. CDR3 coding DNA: TGTGCCAGCAGCCAAGTTCGGGCGACGCAGTACTTC. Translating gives CASSQVRATQYF.

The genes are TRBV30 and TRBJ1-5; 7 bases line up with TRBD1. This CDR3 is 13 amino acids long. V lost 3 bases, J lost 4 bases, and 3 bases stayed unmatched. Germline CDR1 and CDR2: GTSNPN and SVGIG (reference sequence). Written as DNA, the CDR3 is TGTGCCTGGAGGTCAGGGGGTAATCAGCCCCAGCATTTT. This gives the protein CAWRSGGNQPQHF.

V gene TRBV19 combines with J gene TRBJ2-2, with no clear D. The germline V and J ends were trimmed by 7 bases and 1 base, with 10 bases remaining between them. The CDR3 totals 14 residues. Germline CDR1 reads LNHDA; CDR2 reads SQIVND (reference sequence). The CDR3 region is CASKHRQNTGELFF. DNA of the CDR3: TGTGCCAGTAAGCACCGACAGAACACCGGGGAGCTGTTTTTT.

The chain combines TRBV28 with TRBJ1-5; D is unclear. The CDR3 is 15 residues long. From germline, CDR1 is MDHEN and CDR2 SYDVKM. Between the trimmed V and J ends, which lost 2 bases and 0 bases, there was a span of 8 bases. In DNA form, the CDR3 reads TGTGCCAGCAGTTTAGTCGTGGGTAGCAATCAGCCCCAGCATTTT. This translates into CASSLVVGSNQPQHF.

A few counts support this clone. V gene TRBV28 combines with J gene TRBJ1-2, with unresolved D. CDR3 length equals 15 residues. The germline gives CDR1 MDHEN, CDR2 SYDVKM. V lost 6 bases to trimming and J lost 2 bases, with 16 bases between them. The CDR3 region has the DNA TGTGCCAGCAGACCGGACGGGCGGCCGAACTATGGCTACACCTTC. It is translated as CASRPDGRPNYGYTF.

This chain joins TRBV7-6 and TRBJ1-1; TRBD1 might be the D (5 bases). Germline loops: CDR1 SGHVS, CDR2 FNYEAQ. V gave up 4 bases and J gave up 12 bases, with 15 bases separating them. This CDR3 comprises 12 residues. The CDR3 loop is CASSSGTSGPFF. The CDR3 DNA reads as TGTGCCAGCAGCTCGGGGACGTCCGGGCCTTTCTTT.

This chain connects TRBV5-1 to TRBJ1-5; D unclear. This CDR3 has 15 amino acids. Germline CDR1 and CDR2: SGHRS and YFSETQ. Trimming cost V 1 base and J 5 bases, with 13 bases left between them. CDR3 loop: CASSLSGLGDQPQHF. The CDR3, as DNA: TGCGCCAGCAGCTTGTCCGGGTTGGGTGATCAGCCCCAGCATTTT.

CDR3 region: CASRGQGGPEAFF. Written as DNA, the CDR3 is TGTGCCAGCCGGGGACAGGGGGGGCCCGAAGCTTTCTTT. V is TRBV19 and J is TRBJ1-1, with 11 positions matching TRBD1. The CDR3 has 13 amino acids. The V segment lost 9 bases and the J segment 8 bases; nucleotides outside the gene matches: 8. Germline loops: CDR1 LNHDA, CDR2 SQIVND (reference sequence).

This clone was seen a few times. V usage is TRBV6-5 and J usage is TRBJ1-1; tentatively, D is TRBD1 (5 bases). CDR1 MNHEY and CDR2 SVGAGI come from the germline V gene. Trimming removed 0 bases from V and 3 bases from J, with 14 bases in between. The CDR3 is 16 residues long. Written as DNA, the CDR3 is TGTGCCAGCAGTTACTCGGCGCAGGGCGAAGACACTGAAGCTTTCTTT. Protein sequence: CASSYSAQGEDTEAFF.

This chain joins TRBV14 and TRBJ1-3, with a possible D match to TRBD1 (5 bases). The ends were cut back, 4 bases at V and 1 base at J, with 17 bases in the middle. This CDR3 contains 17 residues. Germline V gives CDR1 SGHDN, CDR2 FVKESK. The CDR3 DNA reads TGTGCCAGCAGCCGTCTTGATTACCAGGGTTCTGGAAACACCATATATTTT. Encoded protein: CASSRLDYQGSGNTIYF.

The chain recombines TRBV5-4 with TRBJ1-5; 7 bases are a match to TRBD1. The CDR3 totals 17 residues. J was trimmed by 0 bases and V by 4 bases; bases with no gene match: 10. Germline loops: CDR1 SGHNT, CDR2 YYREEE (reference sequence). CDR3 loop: CASSHSQGRHSNQPQHF. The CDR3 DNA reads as TGTGCCAGCAGCCATTCACAGGGGAGGCATAGCAATCAGCCCCAGCATTTT.

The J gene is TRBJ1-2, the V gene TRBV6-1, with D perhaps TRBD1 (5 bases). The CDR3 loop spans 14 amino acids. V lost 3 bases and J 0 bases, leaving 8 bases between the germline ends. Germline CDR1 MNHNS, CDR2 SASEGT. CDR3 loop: CASSDEGSNYGYTF. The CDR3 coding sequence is TGTGCCAGCAGTGACGAGGGGTCTAACTATGGCTACACCTTC.

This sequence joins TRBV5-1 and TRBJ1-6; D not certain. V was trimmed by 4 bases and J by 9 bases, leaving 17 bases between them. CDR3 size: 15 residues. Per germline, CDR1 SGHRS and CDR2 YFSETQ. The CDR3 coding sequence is TGCGCCAGCAGCGTAGAACCGGACGGTTCTTCACCCCTCCACTTT. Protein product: CASSVEPDGSSPLHF. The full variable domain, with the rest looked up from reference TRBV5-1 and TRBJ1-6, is KAGVTQTPRYLIKTRGQQVTLSCSPISGHRSVSWYQQTPGQGLQFLFEYFSETQRNKGNFPGRFSGRQFSNSRSEMNVSTLELGDSALYLCASSVEPDGSSPLHFGNGTRLTVT.

CDR3 bases: TGTGCCAGCAGCTTAGCTTGGGGGGCAACTAATGAAAAACTGTTTTTT. Residues: CASSLAWGATNEKLFF. V is TRBV7-9 and J is TRBJ1-4, with D perhaps matching TRBD1 (5 bases). Germline CDR1 and CDR2: SEHNR and FQNEAQ (reference sequence). This CDR3 spans 16 amino acids. Trimming pared 0 bases from V and 0 bases from J, leaving 8 bases between.

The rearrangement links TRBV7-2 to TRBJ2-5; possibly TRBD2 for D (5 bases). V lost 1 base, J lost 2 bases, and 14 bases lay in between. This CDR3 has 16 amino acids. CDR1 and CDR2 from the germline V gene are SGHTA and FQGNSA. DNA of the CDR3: TGTGCCAGCAGCTTAGGAGGGTGGGCAGCGCAAGAGACCCAGTACTTC. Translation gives CASSLGGWAAQETQYF.

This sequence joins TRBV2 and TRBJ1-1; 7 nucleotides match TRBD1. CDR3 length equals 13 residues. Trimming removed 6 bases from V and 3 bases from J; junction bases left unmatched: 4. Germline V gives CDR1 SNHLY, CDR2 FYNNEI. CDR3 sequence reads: CASRSTGDTEAFF. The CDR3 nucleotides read TGTGCCAGCAGATCTACAGGGGACACTGAAGCTTTCTTT.

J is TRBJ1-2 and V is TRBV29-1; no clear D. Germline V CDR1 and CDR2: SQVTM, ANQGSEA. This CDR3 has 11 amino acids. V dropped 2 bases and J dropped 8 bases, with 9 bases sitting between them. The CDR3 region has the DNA TGCAGCGTTGAAAGGGTCAGGGGCTACACCTTC. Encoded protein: CSVERVRGYTF.

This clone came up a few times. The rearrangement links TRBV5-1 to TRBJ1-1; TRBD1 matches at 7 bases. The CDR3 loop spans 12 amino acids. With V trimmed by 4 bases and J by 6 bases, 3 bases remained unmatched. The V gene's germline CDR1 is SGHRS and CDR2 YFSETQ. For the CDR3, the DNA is TGCGCCAGCAGCGCCGACAGGGCTGAAGCTTTCTTT. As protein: CASSADRAEAFF.

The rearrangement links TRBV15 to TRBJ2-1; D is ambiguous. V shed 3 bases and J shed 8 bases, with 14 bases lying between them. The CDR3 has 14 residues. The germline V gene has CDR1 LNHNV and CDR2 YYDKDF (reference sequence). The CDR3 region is CATSSYGERDEQFF. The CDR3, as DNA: TGTGCCACCAGCAGTTACGGCGAACGTGATGAGCAGTTCTTC. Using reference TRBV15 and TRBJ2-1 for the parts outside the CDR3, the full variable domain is DAMVIQNPRYQVTQFGKPVTLSCSQTLNHNVMYWYQQKSSQAPKLLFHYYDKDFNNEADTPDNFQSRRPNTSFCFLDIRSPGLGDTAMYLCATSSYGERDEQFFGPGTRLTVL.